This paragraph reports one TCR beta chain. This entry comes from a study of blood T cell repertoires in COVID-19. The wider study: From the United States, Italy and Spain came samples of acute and convalescent COVID-19.

This CDR3 is 17 amino acids long. In germline, CDR1 is LNHDA, CDR2 SQIVND (reference sequence). V gave up 0 bases and J gave up 8 bases; unmatched junction bases: 13. Clones were sequenced by immunoSEQ multiplex PCR, and TCRdb holds only the in-frame ones, with some missing. The sample holds over 40,000 clones; about 84% are singletons and the top ten take roughly 15%. This clonotype originated in a human donor in a cohort sampled during active COVID-19. The V gene is TRBV19, the J gene TRBJ1-2; 9 positions agree with TRBD1. Material: peripheral blood. The CDR3 loop is CASSIDPGQGPFFGYTF. The CDR3 nucleotides read TGTGCCAGTAGTATAGACCCGGGACAGGGCCCTTTCTTCGGCTACACCTTC.